These 22 T cell receptor beta chains share one sample of origin, sequenced in a study of cytomegalovirus exposure and HLA in healthy donors. PCR employed 60 Vbeta and 13 Jbeta primers. Sequencing used immunoSEQ multiplex PCR; TCRdb keeps in-frame clones, though not all of them. This sample yields under 200,000 clones, of which approximately 82% are seen a single time; about 8% belongs to the top ten. Sequencing was performed on PBMCs. These receptors came from a woman aged 40 to 49 in good health and CMV-seropositive.

This chain connects TRBV6-5 to TRBJ1-2, with D maybe TRBD1 (5 bases). The CDR3 contains 13 residues. Germline values: CDR1 MNHEY, CDR2 SVGAGI. Trimming shortened V by 6 bases and J by 0 bases, and 8 bases separated the two germline ends. The CDR3 DNA reads as TGTGCCAGCAGCCCGACAGCTAACTATGGCTACACCTTC. Encoded protein: CASSPTANYGYTF.

This rearrangement joins TRBV19 to TRBJ2-3; 8 bases align to TRBD2. The CDR3 spans 17 residues. Germline V lookup: CDR1 LNHDA, CDR2 SQIVND (reference sequence). The V gene end was trimmed by 4 bases and the J gene end by 4 bases; junction bases not matched to a gene: 13. CDR3 coding DNA: TGTGCCAGTAGTACCCGAGGAACGGGAGGGGGGCCAGATACGCAGTATTTT. As protein: CASSTRGTGGGPDTQYF.

The chain links TRBV5-1 to TRBJ1-2, with 8 nucleotides matching TRBD1. The V gene's germline CDR1 is SGHRS and CDR2 YFSETQ. The trim removed 0 bases at V and 7 bases at J, leaving 8 bases unmatched. There are 15 residues in the CDR3. The CDR3 loop reads CASSLGSRTGIGYTF. In nucleotides, the CDR3 is TGCGCCAGCAGCTTGGGATCGCGGACAGGGATTGGCTACACCTTC.

This chain uses TRBV11-2 with TRBJ2-3, with D perhaps TRBD1 (5 bases). The V end lost 0 bases, the J end lost 2 bases, and 9 bases lay between the germline ends. Germline assignment: CDR1 SGHAT and CDR2 FQNNGV. The CDR3 length is 15 residues. The CDR3 DNA follows: TGTGCCAGCAGCTTAGAGGGCAGGGACACAGATACGCAGTATTTT. Its protein product is CASSLEGRDTDTQYF.

This clone occurred once. The chain carries TRBV13 and TRBJ2-7; 7 bases map to TRBD2. The CDR3 has 18 residues. Germline CDR1 PRHDT, CDR2 FYEKMQ (reference sequence). J was trimmed by 4 bases and V by 0 bases; bases with no gene match: 15. The CDR3 DNA reads TGTGCCAGCAGCTTAGGAGGTCCCCGGGACTACCGGGGATACGAGCAGTACTTC. Translated, it gives CASSLGGPRDYRGYEQYF. Full variable domain (remainder filled in from reference TRBV13 and TRBJ2-7): AAGVIQSPRHLIKEKRETATLKCYPIPRHDTVYWYQQGPGQDPQFLISFYEKMQSDKGSIPDRFSAQQFSDYHSELNMSSLELGDSALYFCASSLGGPRDYRGYEQYFGPGTRLTVT.

This sequence joins TRBV18 and TRBJ2-5; 10 bases agree with TRBD2. CDR1 KGHSH and CDR2 LQKENI come from the germline V gene. CDR3 length: 16 residues. The J segment lost 0 bases and the V segment lost 0 bases, leaving 1 base of the junction unmatched. Here the CDR3 reads CASSPPGLADQETQYF. Written as DNA, the CDR3 is TGTGCCAGCTCACCACCTGGACTAGCGGACCAAGAGACCCAGTACTTC.

The rearrangement uses TRBV29-1 and TRBJ1-4; D is ambiguous. Germline-derived CDR1 and CDR2 are SQVTM and ANQGSEA. Trimming shortened V by 6 bases and J by 3 bases, and 17 bases separated the two germline ends. This CDR3 is 15 amino acids long. For the CDR3, the DNA is TGCAGCGTCGCAATAAGGGAGATACCTAATGAAAAACTGTTTTTT. This encodes CSVAIREIPNEKLFF.

V usage is TRBV28 and J usage is TRBJ2-5; D possibly corresponds to TRBD2 (5 bases). The J call may be faulty, since TRBJ2-7 better matches the DNA end. The CDR3 extends over 17 amino acids. CDR1 and CDR2 from the germline V gene are MDHEN and SYDVKM. The CDR3 DNA is TGTGCCAGCAGTTTAGGACTTACCCTAGACCTCTCCTACGAGCAGTACTTC. This encodes CASSLGLTLDLSYEQYF.

The V gene is TRBV7-3, the J gene TRBJ1-1, with 10 bases lining up with TRBD1. The germline gives CDR1 SGHTA, CDR2 FQGTGA. Unmatched junction bases numbered 9, after V lost 2 bases and J lost 3 bases. There are 17 residues in the CDR3. Here the CDR3 reads CASSLQGQGRRDTEAFF. In DNA form, the CDR3 reads TGTGCCAGCAGCTTACAGGGACAGGGGCGGAGGGACACTGAAGCTTTCTTT.

The rearrangement links TRBV28 to TRBJ1-2, with a tentative D call TRBD1 (6 bases). Trimming cost V 10 bases and J 6 bases, with 24 bases left between them. Germline CDR1 and CDR2: MDHEN and SYDVKM. The CDR3 is 15 amino acids. CDR3 sequence reads: CATHPPSGHLDGYTF. In nucleotides, the CDR3 is TGTGCCACCCATCCCCCCTCGGGACATCTAGATGGCTACACCTTC.

The sample holds one count of this clone. In nucleotides, the CDR3 is TGTGCCTGGGGAGCGGTAGCGGGAGGGTCGGATACGCAGTATTTT. This sequence encodes CAWGAVAGGSDTQYF. This chain connects TRBV30 to TRBJ2-3, with 11 positions matching TRBD2. There are 15 residues in the CDR3. J lost 6 bases, V lost 5 bases, and 10 bases had no gene match. Germline V gives CDR1 GTSNPN, CDR2 SVGIG (reference sequence).

The chain is built from TRBV10-3 and TRBJ2-7; D is possibly TRBD1 (6 bases). CDR3 length: 14 residues. The germline gives CDR1 ENHRY, CDR2 SYGVKD. Trimming shortened V by 10 bases and J by 1 base, and 17 bases separated the two germline ends. In nucleotides, the CDR3 is TGTGCCACATACCCGGACAGACGATCCTACGAGCAGTACTTC. It translates to CATYPDRRSYEQYF.

For this clone: A junction end diverges from the germline sequence, so it may reflect a read error. The V and J genes are TRBV20-1 and TRBJ2-3, with D unclear. This CDR3 spans 11 amino acids. CDR1 is DFQATT, CDR2 SNEGSKA, per germline (reference sequence). This chain's CDR3 is CSARWQDKQYF. The CDR3 coding sequence is TGCAGTGCTAGATGGCAGGATAAGCAGTATTTT.

The gene calls are TRBV4-1 and TRBJ2-1; 14 bases are shared with TRBD2. The V gene end was trimmed by 7 bases and the J gene end by 6 bases; junction bases not matched to a gene: 17. The length of the CDR3 is 19 residues. Per germline, CDR1 MGHRA and CDR2 YSYEKL. CDR3 in DNA: TGCGCCAGCAACCATTCCCGGACTAGCGGGAGGACAGGCGGCAATGAGCAGTTCTTC. Amino acid sequence: CASNHSRTSGRTGGNEQFF.

V usage is TRBV7-2 and J usage is TRBJ2-3; TRBD2 is a possible D gene (6 bases). This CDR3 contains 15 residues. Per the germline V gene, CDR1 is SGHTA and CDR2 is FQGNSA. Trimming took off 4 bases at V and 6 bases at J, with 17 bases between the two ends. The chain's CDR3 is CASSSRGSGWDTQYF. CDR3 in DNA: TGTGCCAGCAGCTCCCGGGGGTCGGGGTGGGATACGCAGTATTTT.

The chain joins TRBV28 to TRBJ2-5, with D perhaps TRBD2 (7 bases). The J call is uncertain, as TRBJ2-7 better fits the DNA end. The CDR3 is 14 residues long. The V gene's germline CDR1 is MDHEN and CDR2 SYDVKM. The CDR3 DNA follows: TGTGCCAGCAGTTTTCAGGGGAGGGAACTCGAGCAGTACTTC. Encoded protein: CASSFQGRELEQYF.

This clone is a singleton in its sample. The V and J genes are TRBV5-1 and TRBJ1-3; no firm D call. V lost 0 bases and J lost 10, with 20 bases in between. Germline lookup yields CDR1 SGHRS and CDR2 YFSETQ. The CDR3 covers 16 residues. The CDR3 bases are TGCGCCAGCAGCTTGGTTGGATCAAGCGGGATAGGAACCATATATTTT. Its translation is CASSLVGSSGIGTIYF.

The V call is TRBV25-1, the J call TRBJ2-3, with D possibly being TRBD1 (6 bases). V lost 2 bases and J 4 bases, leaving 13 bases between the germline ends. The germline CDR1 and CDR2 sequences are MGHDK and SYGVNS. The CDR3 sequence is 15 residues long. CDR3 loop: CASSEMLGGADTQYF. The CDR3 DNA follows: TGTGCCAGCAGTGAAATGCTTGGGGGCGCAGATACGCAGTATTTT. Supplemented by reference TRBV25-1 and TRBJ2-3, the full variable domain reads EADIYQTPRYLVIGTGKKITLECSQTMGHDKMYWYQQDPGMELHLIHYSYGVNSTEKGDLSSESTVSRIRTEHFPLTLESARPSHTSQYLCASSEMLGGADTQYFGPGTRLTVL.

The chain joins TRBV7-3 to TRBJ2-2; D unresolved. V dropped 4 bases and J dropped 3 bases, with 3 bases sitting between them. The germline gives CDR1 SGHTA, CDR2 FQGTGA. The CDR3 runs 12 residues. The CDR3 sequence: CASSSYTGELFF. The DNA of the CDR3 is TGTGCCAGCAGCTCCTACACCGGGGAGCTGTTTTTT.

The J gene is TRBJ2-5, the V gene TRBV5-1; the match to TRBD2 covers 7 bases. This CDR3 comprises 15 residues. Germline trimming cut 10 bases from V and 3 bases from J; bases unmatched to any gene: 15. From germline, CDR1 is SGHRS and CDR2 YFSETQ. The CDR3 is CALGRRRQTKETQYF. DNA of the CDR3: TGCGCCCTCGGGAGGAGACGCCAGACGAAAGAGACCCAGTACTTC. The full variable domain, with the rest looked up from reference TRBV5-1 and TRBJ2-5, is KAGVTQTPRYLIKTRGQQVTLSCSPISGHRSVSWYQQTPGQGLQFLFEYFSETQRNKGNFPGRFSGRQFSNSRSEMNVSTLELGDSALYLCALGRRRQTKETQYFGPGTRLLVL.

The chain has TRBV11-2 and TRBJ2-1; D may be TRBD1 (6 bases). This CDR3 has 16 amino acids. V was pared by 2 bases and J by 3 bases, with 14 bases between. Germline loops: CDR1 SGHAT, CDR2 FQNNGV. DNA for the CDR3: TGTGCCAGCAGCTTAAATCTCCGGGACAACTACAATGAGCAGTTCTTC. Translation gives CASSLNLRDNYNEQFF.

The chain couples TRBV28 to TRBJ1-1; D remains unclear. Germline V gene lookup returns CDR1 MDHEN and CDR2 SYDVKM. Between the trimmed V and J ends, which lost 4 bases and 0 bases, there was a span of 9 bases. This CDR3 contains 14 residues. The DNA of the CDR3 is TGTGCCAGCAGTTGGGCAGATTTGAACACTGAAGCTTTCTTT. This codes for CASSWADLNTEAFF.